This T cell receptor beta chain was recovered during a study of regulatory T cells in long-lasting Graves disease. This clonotype occurred many times. Sequencing libraries for TCR beta were prepared with iRepertoire HTBI primers and Arm-PCR of CDR3 regions. TCRdb reprocessed the multiplex PCR reads via MiXCR and lists one record per CDR3 protein. The sample includes around 480,000 distinct CDR3 sequences, around 16% seen only once; the top ten take just under 25%. V lost 4 bases and J lost 6, with 19 bases in between. The CDR3 length is 16 residues. The germline V gene has CDR1 MDHEN and CDR2 SYDVKM. Stated time point: newly diagnosed GD, antithyroid drugs for less than 3 months. Researchers made the TCR library from RNA that was extracted from PBMCs. These same records also appear under a second study, on T cells in Graves' hyperthyroidism and ophthalmopathy.

The receptor's source is a middle-aged woman with Graves disease. V is TRBV28 and J is TRBJ1-5, with D possibly matching TRBD1 (6 bases). Sequenced material: peripheral blood mononuclear cells (PBMCs), taken at new diagnosis, from a patient treated with antithyroid drugs. In DNA, the CDR3 is TGTGCCAGCAGTTGGGCTCCAGGGGAACGGCGTCAGCCCCAGCATTTT. Translation: CASSWAPGERRQPQHF.